These 4 T cell receptor beta chains came from one sample sequenced in a study of blood T cell repertoires in COVID-19. Sequencing was performed with immunoSEQ multiplex PCR; in TCRdb, only in-frame clones are kept and a portion is missing. The sample consists of around 240,000 clones, 70% to 90% of them appearing once. Sequenced input: PBMCs or T cells enriched from blood (not recorded which). These receptors originate from a woman between 45 and 60 years old who had recovered from COVID-19.

The gene calls are TRBV24-1 and TRBJ2-1, with D possibly matching TRBD1 (7 bases). CDR1 is KGHDR and CDR2 is SFDVKD in the germline V gene. The CDR3 is 15 residues long. The V end lost 7 bases, the J end lost 5 bases, and 17 bases lay between the germline ends. The CDR3 coding sequence is TGTGCCACCAGAGGAGGGGGCGCGGGTAACAATGAGCAGTTCTTC. Amino acids: CATRGGGAGNNEQFF.

The V call is TRBV15, the J call TRBJ2-3, with D perhaps matching TRBD1 (5 bases). CDR3 length: 17 amino acids. CDR1 is LNHNV and CDR2 is YYDKDF in the germline V gene (reference sequence). The V end was cut by 3 bases, the J end by 0 bases, with 16 bases between. For the CDR3, the DNA is TGTGCCACCAGCAGGACCTGGGGCGTATATAGCACAGATACGCAGTATTTT. Its protein is CATSRTWGVYSTDTQYF.

This clone was observed a few times. The sample carries other DNA sequences with the same CDR3. This chain joins TRBV5-1 and TRBJ1-5, with D perhaps TRBD1 (5 bases). Trimming stripped 0 bases from V and 2 bases from J, with 9 bases between. Looked up from germline, CDR1 is SGHRS and CDR2 is YFSETQ. This CDR3 is 15 amino acids long. The CDR3 is CASSLGSGGNQPQHF. The CDR3 nucleotides are TGCGCCAGCAGCTTGGGCTCGGGGGGCAATCAGCCCCAGCATTTT.

Remarks on this clone: The sample carries other DNA sequences with the same CDR3. The gene calls are TRBV28 and TRBJ2-1, with unresolved D. V gave up 6 bases and J gave up 4 bases, with 4 bases separating them. The germline CDR1 and CDR2 sequences are MDHEN and SYDVKM. The CDR3 has 11 amino acids. The CDR3 region has the DNA TGTGCCAGCAGCCCGTACAATGAGCAGTTCTTC. It codes for CASSPYNEQFF.